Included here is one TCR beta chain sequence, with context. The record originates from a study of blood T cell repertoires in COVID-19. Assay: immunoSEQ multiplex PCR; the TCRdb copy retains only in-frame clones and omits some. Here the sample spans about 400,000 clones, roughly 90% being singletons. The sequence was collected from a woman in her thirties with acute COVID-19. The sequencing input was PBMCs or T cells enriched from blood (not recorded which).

The CDR3: CASSLVPGDEQFF. Here the CDR3 DNA reads TGTGCCAGCAGCTTAGTTCCAGGGGATGAGCAGTTCTTC. The J gene is TRBJ2-1, the V gene TRBV7-2; D possibly corresponds to TRBD1 (6 bases). Trimming shortened V by 1 base and J by 8 bases, and 9 bases separated the two germline ends. This CDR3 is built from 13 residues. Per germline, CDR1 SGHTA and CDR2 FQGNSA. Looking up the rest from reference TRBV7-2 and TRBJ2-1 gives the full variable domain: GAGVSQSPSNKVTEKGKDVELRCDPISGHTALYWYRQSLGQGLEFLIYFQGNSAPDKSGLPSDRFSAERTGGSVSTLTIQRTQQEDSAVYLCASSLVPGDEQFFGPGTRLTVL.